In this sample, the clone carrying this TCR beta chain turned up a few times. Using unique molecular identifiers, the investigators prepared the TCRbeta library. Each CDR3 protein gets one entry after TCRdb re-called the PCR reads with MiXCR. This sample has some 520,000 distinct CDR3 sequences; 32% occur once, and the top ten carry approximately 2.3%. V lost 0 bases to trimming and J lost 4 bases, with 22 bases between them. The CDR3 loop spans 19 amino acids. The sample belongs to a study of T-cell reconstitution after alpha-beta-depleted transplantation in children. The receptor was derived from a human donor who donated a stem cell graft to a child with aplastic anemia. The material sequenced was PBMCs from the stem cell graft donor, taken from the stem cell graft. The rearrangement uses TRBV12-3 or TRBV12-4 and TRBJ1-5, with a possible D match to TRBD1 (6 bases). Here the CDR3 reads CASSLAVLTGTLGNQPQHF. CDR3 nucleotides: TGTGCCAGCAGTTTAGCCGTCCTCACAGGGACCCTAGGGAATCAGCCCCAGCATTTT.